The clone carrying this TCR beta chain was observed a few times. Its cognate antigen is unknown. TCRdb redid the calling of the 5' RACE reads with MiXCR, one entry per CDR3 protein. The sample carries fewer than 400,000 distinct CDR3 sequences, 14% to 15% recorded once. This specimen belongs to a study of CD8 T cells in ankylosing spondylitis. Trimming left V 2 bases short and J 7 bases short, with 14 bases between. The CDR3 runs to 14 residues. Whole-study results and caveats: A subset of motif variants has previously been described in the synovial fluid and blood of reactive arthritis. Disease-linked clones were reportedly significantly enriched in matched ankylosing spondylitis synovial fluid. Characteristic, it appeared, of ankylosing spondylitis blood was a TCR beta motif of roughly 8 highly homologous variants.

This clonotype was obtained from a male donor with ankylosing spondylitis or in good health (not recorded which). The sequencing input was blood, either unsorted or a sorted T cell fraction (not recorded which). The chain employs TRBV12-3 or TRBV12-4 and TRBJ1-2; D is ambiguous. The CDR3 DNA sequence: TGTGCCAGCAGTTTAAAGGCCGACGCCGGTGGCTACACCTTC. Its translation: CASSLKADAGGYTF.